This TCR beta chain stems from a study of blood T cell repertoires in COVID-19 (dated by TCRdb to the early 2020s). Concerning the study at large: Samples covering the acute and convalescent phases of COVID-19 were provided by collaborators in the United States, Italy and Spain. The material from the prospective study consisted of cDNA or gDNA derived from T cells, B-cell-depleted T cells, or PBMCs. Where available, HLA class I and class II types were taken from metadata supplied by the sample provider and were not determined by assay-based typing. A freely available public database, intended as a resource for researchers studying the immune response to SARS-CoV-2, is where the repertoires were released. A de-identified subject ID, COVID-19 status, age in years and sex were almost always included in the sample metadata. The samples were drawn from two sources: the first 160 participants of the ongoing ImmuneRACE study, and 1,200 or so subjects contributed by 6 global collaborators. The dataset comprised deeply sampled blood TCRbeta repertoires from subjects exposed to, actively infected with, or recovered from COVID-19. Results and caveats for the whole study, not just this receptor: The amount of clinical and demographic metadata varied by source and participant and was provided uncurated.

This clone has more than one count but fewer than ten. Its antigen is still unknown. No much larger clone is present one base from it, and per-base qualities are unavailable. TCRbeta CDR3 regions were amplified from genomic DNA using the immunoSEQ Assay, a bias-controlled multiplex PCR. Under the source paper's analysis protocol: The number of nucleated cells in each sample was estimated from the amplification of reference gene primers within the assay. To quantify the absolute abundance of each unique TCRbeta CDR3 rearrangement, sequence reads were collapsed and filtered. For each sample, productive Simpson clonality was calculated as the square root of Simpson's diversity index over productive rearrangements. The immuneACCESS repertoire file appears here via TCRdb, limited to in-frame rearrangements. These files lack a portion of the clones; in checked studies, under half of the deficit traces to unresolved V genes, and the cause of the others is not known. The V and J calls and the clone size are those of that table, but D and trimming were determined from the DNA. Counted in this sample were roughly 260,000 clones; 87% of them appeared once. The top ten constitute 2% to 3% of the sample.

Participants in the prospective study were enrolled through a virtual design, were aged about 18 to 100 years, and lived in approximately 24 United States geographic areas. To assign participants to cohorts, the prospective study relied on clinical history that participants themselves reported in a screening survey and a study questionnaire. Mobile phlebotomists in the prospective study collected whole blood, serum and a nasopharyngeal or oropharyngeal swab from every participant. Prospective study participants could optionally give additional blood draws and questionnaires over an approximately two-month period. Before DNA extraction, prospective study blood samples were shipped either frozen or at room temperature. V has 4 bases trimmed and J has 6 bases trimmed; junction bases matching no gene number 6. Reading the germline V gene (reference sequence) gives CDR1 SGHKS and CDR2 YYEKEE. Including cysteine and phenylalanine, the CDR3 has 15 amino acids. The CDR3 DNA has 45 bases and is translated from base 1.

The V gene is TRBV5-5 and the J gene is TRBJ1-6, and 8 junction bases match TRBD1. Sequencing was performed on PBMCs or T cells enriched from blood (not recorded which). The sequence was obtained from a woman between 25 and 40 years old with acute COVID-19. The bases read TGTGCCAGCAGCCCGACAGGGGAAGGTAATTCACCCCTCCACTTT. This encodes CASSPTGEGNSPLHF.